This TCR beta chain was identified during a study of early T cells in non-severe SARS-CoV-2 infection. TCRdb reanalysed the 5' RACE reads using MiXCR and keeps one entry per CDR3 protein. This sample has more than 80,000 distinct CDR3 sequences, with 9.5% to 11% found just once. The CDR3 runs 14 residues. V lost 1 base, J lost 9 bases, and 6 bases stayed unmatched. Looked up from germline, CDR1 is SGHRS and CDR2 is YFSETQ. The chain couples TRBV5-1 to TRBJ2-5, with 10 bases that match TRBD2. The TCR sequence derives from an adult who was a healthcare worker with PCR-confirmed SARS-CoV-2 infection or an uninfected control (not recorded which). Specimen: whole blood. CDR3 residues: CASSLRPSGSPQYF. The CDR3 nucleotides read TGCGCCAGCAGCTTGAGGCCTAGCGGGAGTCCCCAGTACTTC.